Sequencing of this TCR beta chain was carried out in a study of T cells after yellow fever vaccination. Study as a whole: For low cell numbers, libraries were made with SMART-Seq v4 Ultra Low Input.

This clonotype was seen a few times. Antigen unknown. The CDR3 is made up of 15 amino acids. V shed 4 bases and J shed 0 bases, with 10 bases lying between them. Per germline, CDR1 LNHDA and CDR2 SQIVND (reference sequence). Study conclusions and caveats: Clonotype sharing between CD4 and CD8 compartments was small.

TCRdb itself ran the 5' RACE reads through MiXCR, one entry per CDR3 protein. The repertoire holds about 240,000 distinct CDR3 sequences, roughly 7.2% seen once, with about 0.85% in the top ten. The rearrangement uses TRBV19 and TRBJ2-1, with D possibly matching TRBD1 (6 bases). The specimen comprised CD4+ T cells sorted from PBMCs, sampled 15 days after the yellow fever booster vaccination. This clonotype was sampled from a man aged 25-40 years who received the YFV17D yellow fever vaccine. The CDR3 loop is CASSNTGSSYNEQFF. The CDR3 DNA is TGTGCCAGTAGTAATACAGGGAGCTCCTACAATGAGCAGTTCTTC.